Each of the 11 T cell receptor beta chains below was sequenced from the same sample in a study of OX40 agonist ivuxolimab in advanced cancers. Data came from immunoSEQ multiplex PCR; TCRdb stores just in-frame clones and leaves some out. The repertoire holds under 90,000 clones, with roughly nine tenths as singletons. The input for sequencing was CD4+ or CD8+ T cells sorted from blood, taken in a trial of the OX40 agonist ivuxolimab. Receptor source: an adult with an advanced solid tumor such as melanoma, head and neck, liver or kidney cancer.

CDR3 region: CASSPLGGGVRDTTEAFF. The CDR3, as DNA: TGTGCCAGCTCACCCCTTGGGGGAGGGGTGAGGGATACCACTGAAGCTTTCTTT. The rearrangement links TRBV18 to TRBJ1-1; possible D gene TRBD1, 5 bases. The germline V gene encodes CDR1 KGHSH and CDR2 LQKENI. The CDR3 length is 18 residues. V lost 3 bases, J lost 4 bases, and 24 bases lay in between.

The chain combines TRBV30 with TRBJ1-3; D gene uncertain. Germline-derived CDR1 and CDR2 are GTSNPN and SVGIG (reference sequence). CDR3 length: 15 residues. Trimming stripped 3 bases from V and 1 base from J, with 13 bases between. The CDR3 region has the DNA TGTGCCTGGAGGGACCTGAGGGAATCTGGAAACACCATATATTTT. Its translation is CAWRDLRESGNTIYF.

The chain combines TRBV29-1 with TRBJ2-1; D ambiguous. The CDR3 has 15 amino acids. Germline assignment: CDR1 SQVTM and CDR2 ANQGSEA. CDR3 in amino acids: CAVSDKTTAYNEQFF. The CDR3 nucleotides are TGCGCCGTGTCTGACAAAACAACCGCTTACAATGAGCAGTTCTTC.

The rearrangement joins TRBV9 to TRBJ1-6; 7 bases line up with TRBD1. The germline CDR1 and CDR2 sequences are SGDLS and YYNGEE. Trimming took 3 bases from V and 9 from J; bases not matched to a gene: 12. This CDR3 spans 16 amino acids. The CDR3 DNA reads TGTGCCAGCAGCGCCGGGGGGGCTCAGGGGGGTTCACCCCTCCACTTT. Translated: CASSAGGAQGGSPLHF.

The CDR3 bases are TGTGCCAGCAGATCTGGGGCCCACTCTGGAAACACCATATATTTT. Its translation: CASRSGAHSGNTIYF. The J gene is TRBJ1-3, the V gene TRBV27, with D perhaps matching TRBD1 (5 bases). Germline assignment: CDR1 MNHEY and CDR2 SMNVEV (reference sequence). Trimming removed 6 bases at V and 0 bases at J, with 12 bases between. The CDR3 is made up of 15 amino acids.

On this clone: Germline and junction disagree at one end, which may indicate a read error. The chain uses TRBV15 and TRBJ1-2, with TRBD1 matching 10 bases. CDR3 length equals 20 residues. Germline V gene sequence: CDR1 LNHNV, CDR2 YYDKDF (reference sequence). CDR3 in amino acids: CATSRGYWAGQGKDNYDYTF. Here the CDR3 DNA reads TGTGCCACCAGCAGAGGCTATTGGGCGGGACAGGGGAAAGATAACTATGACTACACCTTC.

This clone was detected only once. The chain joins TRBV11-3 to TRBJ2-1; no definite D call. Per the germline V gene, CDR1 is SGHNT and CDR2 is YENEEA. Deletions cut 1 base from V and 8 bases from J, with 6 bases between. This CDR3 has 12 residues. The CDR3 bases are TGTGCCAGCAGCTTAGTTCCCCATGAGCAGTTCTTC. Encoded protein: CASSLVPHEQFF. The variable domain in full, with the rest retrieved from reference TRBV11-3 and TRBJ2-1, is EAGVVQSPRYKIIEKKQPVAFWCNPISGHNTLYWYLQNLGQGPELLIRYENEEAVDDSQLPKDRFSAERLKGVDSTLKIQPAELGDSAVYLCASSLVPHEQFFGPGTRLTVL.

In its sample, this clone was seen once. This chain joins TRBV10-3 and TRBJ1-1; a possible D gene is TRBD1 (6 bases). The CDR3 sequence is 12 residues long. V gave up 5 bases and J gave up 14 bases, with 18 bases separating them. Germline CDR1 ENHRY, CDR2 SYGVKD. The CDR3 sequence: CAISPGEGGCFF. DNA of the CDR3: TGTGCCATCAGTCCGGGGGAGGGGGGTTGCTTCTTT.

V gene TRBV7-9 combines with J gene TRBJ2-7; D ambiguous. Germline V gives CDR1 SEHNR, CDR2 FQNEAQ (reference sequence). The CDR3 sequence is 14 residues long. Deletions cut 5 bases from V and 1 base from J, with 12 bases between. The CDR3 coding sequence is TGTGCCAGCAGCCATTGGTGGAGTTCCTACGAGCAGTACTTC. It translates to CASSHWWSSYEQYF.

This rearrangement joins TRBV20-1 to TRBJ2-4; 9 bases are a match to TRBD1. The germline V gene has CDR1 DFQATT and CDR2 SNEGSKA (reference sequence). The CDR3 is 11 amino acids. The J segment lost 16 bases and the V segment lost 2 bases, leaving 6 bases of the junction unmatched. The CDR3 DNA sequence: TGCAGTGCTAGACACAGGGGGCTACATTACTTC. Translating gives CSARHRGLHYF.

The V and J genes are TRBV11-2 and TRBJ1-1, with a weak D call TRBD1 (6 bases). Germline CDR1 SGHAT, CDR2 FQNNGV. There are 19 residues in the CDR3. The V gene lost 4 bases and the J gene lost 0 bases, with 24 bases spanning the gap. CDR3 bases: TGTGCCAGCAGCTCTCAAAAATATCGGGACATAGGACTGAACACTGAAGCTTTCTTT. Translating gives CASSSQKYRDIGLNTEAFF.